A selection of T cell receptor beta chains follows, all from one sample in a study of PD-L1 blockade in urothelial cancer. Assay: immunoSEQ multiplex PCR; the TCRdb copy retains only in-frame clones and omits some. The data show about 45,000 clones, around nine tenths seen once. The sample was PBMCs, taken around atezolizumab (anti-PD-L1) treatment. The source of these receptors is a donor aged 40 or older with urothelial cancer. Each CDR3 is given without its conserved first and last residue. Clone size is not always given. Where it is, it says once, few, many or a class for expanded clones.

>-|TRBJ1-4|TRBV18
ASSPAQGIVEKLF
>-|TRBJ1-5|TRBV15
ATSRPPTGAKSNQPQH
>-|TRBJ1-5|TRBV9
ASGGQSLQPQH
>-|TRBJ1-2|TRBV5-4
ASSLESRSRGPGYT
>-|TRBJ2-7|TRBV4-3
ASSLARGGTYEQY
>few|TRBJ1-5|TRBV7-2
ASSPGQFGPQH
>-|TRBJ1-1|TRBV14
ASSQQWNTEAF
>-|TRBJ2-1|TRBV7-3
ASSPSGLAGGGEQF
>-|TRBJ1-1|TRBV5-1
ASSLGLNMNTEAF
>-|TRBJ2-5|TRBV7-8
ASTPAGGETQY
>-|TRBJ2-3|TRBV5-4
ASTPGLAGPYTQY
>-|TRBJ2-7|TRBV11-2
ASSFTGVKEQY
>-|TRBJ1-2|TRBV7-2
ASSLPGGYGYT
>-|TRBJ1-2|TRBV18
ASSRGDANYGYT
>-|TRBJ2-3|TRBV6-5
ASSYSGHPTTDTQY
>-|TRBJ2-5|TRBV5-5
ASTETGSQETQY
>-|TRBJ2-1|TRBV7-2
ASSRLWMDNEQF
>once|TRBJ2-3|TRBV5-1
ASSGGVTTDTQY
>-|TRBJ2-7|TRBV7-2
ASSPRRGPTYEQY
>-|TRBJ2-1|TRBV20-1
SARVAGEQF
>-|TRBJ2-7|TRBV4-1
ASSQARGSYEQY
>once|TRBJ1-2|TRBV30
AGTRQGYGYT
>few|TRBJ1-2|TRBV4-3
ASSQDLTLARSGYT
>few|TRBJ1-2|TRBV4-2
ASSQRTGRGNGYT
>-|TRBJ1-5|TRBV19
ASHGQDRGRNQPQH
>-|TRBJ2-7|TRBV7-9
ASSPRQGDYEQY
>-|TRBJ1-3|TRBV7-9
ASSAGAGNTIY
>-|TRBJ2-7|TRBV27
ASSSRGSGTYEQY
>-|TRBJ2-3|TRBV27
ASSSPHRADTQY
>-|TRBJ2-2|TRBV19
ASSIWVAGDGRELF
>-|TRBJ1-2|TRBV11-2
ASSPGQDYGYT
>-|TRBJ2-7|TRBV19
ASSMIPGDSYEQY
>once|TRBJ2-7|TRBV7-2
ASSPLAGGRTAEQY
>-|TRBJ1-1|TRBV11-3
ASSYRGHTEAF
>-|TRBJ1-1|TRBV7-3
ASSARQGRNTEAF
>-|TRBJ2-6|TRBV7-6
ASSPRGRAPTGANVLT
>few|TRBJ1-2|TRBV11-3
ASSSGGNYGYT
>-|TRBJ2-5|TRBV4-3
ASSQDRTSGSSRETQY
>-|TRBJ1-2|TRBV27
ASSLRQANYGYT
>-|TRBJ1-5|TRBV18
ASSQQGYSNQPQH
>-|TRBJ2-3|TRBV7-2
ASSSPRPRADTQY
>-|TRBJ1-2|TRBV7-2
ASSLWASYYGYT
>-|TRBJ2-3|TRBV7-9
ASNAVSTDTQY
>-|TRBJ1-4|TRBV7-9
ASSPFGTGEKLF
>-|TRBJ2-2|TRBV7-2
ASSLGSGGGTGELF
>few|TRBJ1-4|TRBV6-1
ASSKRTGPVELF